This T cell receptor beta chain comes out of a study of cytomegalovirus exposure and HLA in healthy donors. About the research overall: Caucasian-associated ancestry cluster membership applied to about 83% of about 370 genotyped donors.

Details on this clone: Its target is unknown.

Primers included in the PCR were 60 Vbeta and 13 Jbeta primers. Clones were sequenced by immunoSEQ multiplex PCR, and TCRdb holds only the in-frame ones, with some missing. The repertoire holds approximately 180,000 clones, with about 76% as singletons. Study-level points and caveats: The likely origin of a cluster of highly shared sequence variants was a sequencing artifact.

V lost 3 bases and J 1 base, leaving 13 bases between the germline ends. CDR1 is MNHNY, CDR2 SVGAGI, per germline (reference sequence). The CDR3 is 16 amino acids. Material for sequencing was PBMCs. This clonotype was sampled from a woman between 50 and 59 years old in good health and CMV-seronegative. The gene calls are TRBV6-6 and TRBJ2-4; TRBD1 might be the D (5 bases). CDR3 sequence reads: CASSYPQGVAKNIQYF. In DNA form, the CDR3 reads TGTGCCAGCAGTTATCCCCAAGGGGTGGCCAAAAACATTCAGTACTTC.